Following are 5 T cell receptor beta chains from one sample sequenced in a study of T cell responses to AZD1222 COVID-19 vaccine. The method was immunoSEQ multiplex PCR; TCRdb's version includes in-frame clones alone and lacks a portion of them. Of 35,000 to 55,000 clones listed, around four fifths are singletons. The sample was peripheral blood, taken 28 days after the second dose of the MenACWY control vaccine. The receptors originated from an adult who received the MenACWY meningococcal vaccine as a control.

The chain joins TRBV2 to TRBJ2-4; 7 bases line up with TRBD2. Trimming removed 8 bases from V and 1 base from J; junction bases left unmatched: 5. The CDR3 has 14 amino acids. Germline-derived CDR1 and CDR2 are SNHLY and FYNNEI. The CDR3, as DNA: TGTGCCAGCGGAAGCGGGGCTGCCAAAAACATTCAGTACTTC. Protein sequence: CASGSGAAKNIQYF.

The chain employs TRBV6-6 and TRBJ1-5; D perhaps matches TRBD1 (5 bases). Germline values: CDR1 MNHNY, CDR2 SVGAGI (reference sequence). The V and J ends lost 2 bases and 0 bases respectively, with 11 bases between them. This CDR3 has 16 amino acids. The CDR3 region has the DNA TGTGCCAGCAGTTACGGGGGAAGGAATAGCAATCAGCCCCAGCATTTT. Translating it yields CASSYGGRNSNQPQHF.

The rearrangement joins TRBV2 to TRBJ2-6; 9 bases align to TRBD1. The V segment lost 6 bases and the J segment 5 bases; nucleotides outside the gene matches: 8. Germline values: CDR1 SNHLY, CDR2 FYNNEI. The CDR3 consists of 16 residues. CDR3 nucleotides: TGTGCCAGCAGGCCGGGACAGGGCTTTTGGGCCAACGTCCTGACTTTC. Translated: CASRPGQGFWANVLTF.

This rearrangement joins TRBV7-9 to TRBJ1-6; TRBD1 is a possible D gene (6 bases). V was trimmed by 4 bases and J by 6 bases, leaving 13 bases between them. The germline V gene encodes CDR1 SEHNR and CDR2 FQNEAQ (reference sequence). The CDR3 is made up of 15 amino acids. In nucleotides, the CDR3 is TGTGCCAGCAGCTCCGACAGGAATTCTAATTCACCCCTCCACTTT. Translated, it gives CASSSDRNSNSPLHF.

The rearrangement joins TRBV19 to TRBJ1-5, with D unresolved. V lost 3 bases to trimming and J lost 5 bases, with 11 bases between them. CDR3 size: 14 residues. The germline CDR1 and CDR2 sequences are LNHDA and SQIVND (reference sequence). The CDR3 bases are TGTGCCAGTAGTATTGTGGCAGGAGATCAGCCCCAGCATTTT. Protein: CASSIVAGDQPQHF.